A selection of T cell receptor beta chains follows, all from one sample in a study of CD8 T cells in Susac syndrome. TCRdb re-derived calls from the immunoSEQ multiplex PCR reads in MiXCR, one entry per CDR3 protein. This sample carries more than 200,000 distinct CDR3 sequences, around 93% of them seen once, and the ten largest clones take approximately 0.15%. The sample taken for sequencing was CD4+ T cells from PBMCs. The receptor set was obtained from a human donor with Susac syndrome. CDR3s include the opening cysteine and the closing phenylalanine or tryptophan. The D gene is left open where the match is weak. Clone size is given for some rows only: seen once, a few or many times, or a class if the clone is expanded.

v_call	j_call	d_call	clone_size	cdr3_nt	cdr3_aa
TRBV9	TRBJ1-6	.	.	TGTGCCAGCAGCGCGTCTTTAACCGGGACCCAGAGGAACTCACCCCTCCACTTT	CASSASLTGTQRNSPLHF
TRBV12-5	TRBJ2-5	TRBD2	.	TGTGCTAGTGCCAATCTGCTTGGACTAGCGGGGGAGGGAGACCAAGAGACCCAGTACTTC	CASANLLGLAGEGDQETQYF
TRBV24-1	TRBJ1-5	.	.	TGTGCCACCAGTGACCGGGGGGGCCGACCCCAGCATTTT	CATSDRGGRPQHF
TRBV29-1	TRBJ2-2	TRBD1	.	TGCAGCGTTGCCCCGGACAGGGCGAACACCGGGGAGCTGTTTTTT	CSVAPDRANTGELFF
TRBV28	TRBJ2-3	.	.	TGTGCCAGCAGAATCAGGGGTAGGGATACGCAGTATTTT	CASRIRGRDTQYF
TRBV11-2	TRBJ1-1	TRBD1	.	TGTGCCAGCAGCCTAAACAGGGGGCCTGAAGCTTTCTTT	CASSLNRGPEAFF
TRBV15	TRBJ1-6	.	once	TGTGCCACCAGCAGAGATTCCGATTCACCCCTCCACTTT	CATSRDSDSPLHF
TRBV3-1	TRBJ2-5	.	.	TGTGCCAGCAGCCCCCTCATGGTCAGGGGTTCGGAGACCCAGTACTTC	CASSPLMVRGSETQYF
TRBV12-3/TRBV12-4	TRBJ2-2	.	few	TGTGCCAGCAGTTTAGGGGGTGAGACCGGGGAGCTGTTTTTT	CASSLGGETGELFF
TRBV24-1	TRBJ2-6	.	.	TGTGCCACCAGTGATGCACCTCCGCGGAGAACCTCCAACGTCCTGACTTTC	CATSDAPPRRTSNVLTF
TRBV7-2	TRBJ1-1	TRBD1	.	TGTGCCAGCAGCCCTCAGACAGGGCGGGGCACTGAAGCTTTCTTT	CASSPQTGRGTEAFF
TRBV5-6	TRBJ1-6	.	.	TGTGCCAGCAGCTTGGAGGATGCACCCCTCCACTTT	CASSLEDAPLHF
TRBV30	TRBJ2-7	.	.	TGTGCCTGGAGTGTTACGGACAGCTACGAGCAGTACTTC	CAWSVTDSYEQYF
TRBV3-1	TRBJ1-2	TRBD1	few	TGTGCCAGCAGCCGGGGACAGGGCTATGGCTACACCTTC	CASSRGQGYGYTF
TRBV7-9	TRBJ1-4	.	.	TGTGCCAGCAGCCAAGGACAGACTCCGAATGAAAAACTGTTTTTT	CASSQGQTPNEKLFF
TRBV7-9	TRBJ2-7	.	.	TGTGCCACCGGACGGAGGTACGAGCAGTACTTC	CATGRRYEQYF
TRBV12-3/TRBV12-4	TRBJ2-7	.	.	TGTGCCAGCAGTACATTTCATGGGGTGGGGGAGCAGTACTTC	CASSTFHGVGEQYF
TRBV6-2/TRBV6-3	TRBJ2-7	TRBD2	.	TGTGCCAGCAGTTACATGGCTAGCGGTTCCTACGAGCAGTACTTC	CASSYMASGSYEQYF
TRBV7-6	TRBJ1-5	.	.	TGTGCCAGCAGCATACCCACAGGACGATGGCGTCAGCCCCAGCATTTT	CASSIPTGRWRQPQHF
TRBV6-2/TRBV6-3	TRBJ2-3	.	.	TGTGCCAGCACCCCAGAGGGACGGCTACTTGATACGCAGTATTTT	CASTPEGRLLDTQYF
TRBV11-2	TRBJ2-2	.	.	TGTGCCATCCCAAAGGGCGTGGGGGGCCCGAACACCGGGGAGCTGTTTTTT	CAIPKGVGGPNTGELFF
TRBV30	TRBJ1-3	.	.	TGTGCCTGGAGCACTCGAAACACCATATATTTT	CAWSTRNTIYF
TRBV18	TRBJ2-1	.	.	TGTGCCAGCTCATCCACGGGGGGCCAAGGAAATGAGCAGTTCTTC	CASSSTGGQGNEQFF
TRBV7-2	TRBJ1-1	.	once	TGTGCCAGCAGCTTATCCGCAGGGGAGCACACTGAAGCTTTCTTT	CASSLSAGEHTEAFF
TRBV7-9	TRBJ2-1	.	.	TGTGCCAGCAGCTTAACTTCTGGGGATGAGCAGTTCTTC	CASSLTSGDEQFF
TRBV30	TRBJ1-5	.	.	TGTGCCTGGAGTCACCTCAATCAGCCCCAGCATTTT	CAWSHLNQPQHF
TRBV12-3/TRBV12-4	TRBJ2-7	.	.	TGTGCCAGCAGTTTAGGGCAGGTATCGTACGAGCAGTACTTC	CASSLGQVSYEQYF
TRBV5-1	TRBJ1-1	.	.	TGCGCCAGCAGCTTGGCCCTGTCGTTGAACACTGAAGCTTTCTTT	CASSLALSLNTEAFF
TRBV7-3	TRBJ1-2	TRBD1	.	TGTGCCAGCAGCCCTAACCCTGGGACAGCGGACAAGCACTTC	CASSPNPGTADKHF
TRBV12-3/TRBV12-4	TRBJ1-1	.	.	TGTGCCAGCAGTTTAGGGGGTCGGGGAAATGAAGCTTTCTTT	CASSLGGRGNEAFF
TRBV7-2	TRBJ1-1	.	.	TGTGCCAGCAGCTTTGTGGGAGTTTCTGGTGAAGCTTTCTTT	CASSFVGVSGEAFF
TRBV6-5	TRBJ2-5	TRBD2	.	TGTGCCAGCAGCCGCGGGGGTACCGTGGAGACCCAGTACTTC	CASSRGGTVETQYF
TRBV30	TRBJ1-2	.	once	TGTGCCTGGAGTCCAACCAGGGGACATGGCTACACCTTC	CAWSPTRGHGYTF